The rows below give T cell receptor beta chains drawn from one sample of a study of blood T cell repertoires in COVID-19. The protocol was immunoSEQ multiplex PCR, while the TCRdb copy is restricted to in-frame clones and leaves out a portion. Seen here are 120,000 or so clones, about 77% observed once, and the top ten hold around 25%. Sequencing used peripheral blood. Receptors originate from a human donor in a cohort sampled during active COVID-19. The CDR3 runs from the conserved cysteine through the conserved F or W. The order of the fields is J gene, D gene, V gene, clone size, CDR3 DNA, CDR3 protein. D genes are given only for firm matches. Size tells how often a clone was seen (once, few, many) or the class of an expanded clone, and some rows leave it out.

TRBJ2-1,TRBD2,TRBV24-1,NA,TGTGCCACCAGTGATAGCGGGGGGTACTCCTACAATGAGCAGTTCTTC,CATSDSGGYSYNEQFF
TRBJ2-5,NA,TRBV30,NA,TGTGCCTGGAGTGTACCAGGCAGGCCAGAGACCCAGTACTTC,CAWSVPGRPETQYF
TRBJ2-1,TRBD2,TRBV10-3,NA,TGTGCCATCAGTGAACGCGGGGGGGCCTACAATGAGCAGTTCTTC,CAISERGGAYNEQFF
TRBJ1-5,NA,TRBV5-5,NA,TGTGCCAGCAGCTTGGGGACAGATTTTAGCAATCAGCCCCAGCATTTT,CASSLGTDFSNQPQHF
TRBJ2-6,NA,TRBV19,NA,TGTGCCAGTAGTATAACGTCAGGGTCTGGGGCCAACGTCCTGACTTTC,CASSITSGSGANVLTF
TRBJ1-1,NA,TRBV7-2,NA,TGTGCCAGCAGATACAACGGACAAAATGAAGCTTTCTTT,CASRYNGQNEAFF
TRBJ2-7,NA,TRBV29-1,few,TGCAGCGGTCGGGACACCTACGAGCAGTACTTC,CSGRDTYEQYF
TRBJ2-3,TRBD1,TRBV12-3/TRBV12-4,NA,TGTGCCAGCCACAGGGGGCAAGGAGATACGCAGTATTTT,CASHRGQGDTQYF
TRBJ2-3,NA,TRBV23-1,NA,TGCGCCAGCAGTCATCTCGGGAGGGGGCTAGAGGTTGGGAGCACAGATACGCAGTATTTT,CASSHLGRGLEVGSTDTQYF
TRBJ1-5,NA,TRBV6-5,NA,TGTGCCAGCAGTTACTCGACAAGCAATCAGCCCCAGCATTTT,CASSYSTSNQPQHF
TRBJ2-7,NA,TRBV12-5,NA,TGTGCTAGTGGTTCAGGGGACGAGCAGTACTTC,CASGSGDEQYF
TRBJ1-2,NA,TRBV15,NA,TGTGCCACCAGTCCACAAGGAGGAGCTAACTATGGCTACACCTTC,CATSPQGGANYGYTF
TRBJ1-3,NA,TRBV9,NA,TGTGCCAGCAGCGCGCCGGGCTCTGGAAACACCATATATTTT,CASSAPGSGNTIYF
TRBJ2-7,TRBD2,TRBV5-1,few,TGCGCCAGCAGCCCGGGACTAGCGGGAGGATGGGTCTACGAGCAGTACTTC,CASSPGLAGGWVYEQYF
TRBJ1-2,TRBD1,TRBV3-1/TRBV3-2,NA,TGTGCCAGCAGCCTATTCAGGGGGCGCAACTATGGCTACACCTTC,CASSLFRGRNYGYTF
TRBJ1-3,NA,TRBV18,NA,TGTGCCAGCTCACTGGGGCTACCCAGCTCTGGAAACACCATATATTTT,CASSLGLPSSGNTIYF
TRBJ2-3,NA,TRBV6-6,once,TGTGCCAGCAGTTACCAGGATACGCAGTATTTT,CASSYQDTQYF
TRBJ2-7,TRBD2,TRBV5-4,NA,TGTGCCAGCGGGACCGGGACTAGTAAAGACCGGGAGCAGTACTTC,CASGTGTSKDREQYF
TRBJ2-7,TRBD2,TRBV9,NA,TGTGCCAGCAGCGTCGTAGCGGGAGCAGTCCACGAGCAGTACTTC,CASSVVAGAVHEQYF
TRBJ1-1,TRBD1,TRBV27,NA,TGTGCCAGCAGTACGACGACCCCTATGACAGGGAAGGCTTTCTTT,CASSTTTPMTGKAFF
TRBJ2-3,TRBD2,TRBV5-4,NA,TGTGCCAGCAGCGTGGGACTAGCGGGTCTGACCACAGATACGCAGTATTTT,CASSVGLAGLTTDTQYF
TRBJ1-2,NA,TRBV19,NA,TGTGCCAGTACGTGGGGAGTAAACTATGGCTACACCTTC,CASTWGVNYGYTF
TRBJ2-7,NA,TRBV7-2,NA,TGTGCCAGCAGCCCGGTGAAGAGCTCCTACGAGCAGTACTTC,CASSPVKSSYEQYF
TRBJ2-1,TRBD2,TRBV11-2,NA,TGTGCCAGCAGCTTGGCTTTGGGGGGGAGGGGCAATGAGCAGTTCTTC,CASSLALGGRGNEQFF
TRBJ1-2,NA,TRBV4-3,NA,TGCGCCAGCAGCCAAGTCACTGGGCTGGAAGGCTACACCTTC,CASSQVTGLEGYTF